This T cell receptor beta chain was sequenced in a study of a mutant IDH1 vaccine in newly diagnosed glioma. Study overall: Patients received eight vaccinations in weeks 1, 3, 5, 7, 11, 15, 19, 23.

The data were produced by immunoSEQ multiplex PCR, yet TCRdb's version contains in-frame clones alone and is incomplete. The sample has 25,000 to 40,000 clones, around 80% seen once. Time point: week 11, during vaccination. Doses comprised 300 ug of mutant IDH1 20-mer peptide each, plus topical imiquimod. Details on this clone: The antigen is unknown.

Germline V gives CDR1 SGDLS, CDR2 YYNGEE. V was clipped by 4 bases and J by 1 base, with 13 bases between them. This CDR3 comprises 15 residues. The source was PBMCs, collected from a glioma patient whose treatment included an IDH1 peptide vaccine. This TCR came from a man aged 30-40 years with glioma. This chain links TRBV9 with TRBJ2-3, with unresolved D. CDR3 sequence: CASSPQAGRTDTQYF. The CDR3 DNA follows: TGTGCCAGCAGCCCCCAGGCCGGGCGCACAGATACGCAGTATTTT.